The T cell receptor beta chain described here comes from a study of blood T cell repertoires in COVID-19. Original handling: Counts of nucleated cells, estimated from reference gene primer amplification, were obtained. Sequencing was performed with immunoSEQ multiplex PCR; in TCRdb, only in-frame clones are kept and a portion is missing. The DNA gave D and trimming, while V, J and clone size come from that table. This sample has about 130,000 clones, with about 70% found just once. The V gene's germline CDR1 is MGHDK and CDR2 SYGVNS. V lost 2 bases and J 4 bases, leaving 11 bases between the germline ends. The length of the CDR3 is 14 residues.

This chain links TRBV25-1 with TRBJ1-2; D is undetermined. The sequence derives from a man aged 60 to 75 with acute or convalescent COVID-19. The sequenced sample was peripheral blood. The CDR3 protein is CASSEKAGFYGYTF. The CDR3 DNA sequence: TGTGCCAGCAGTGAAAAAGCGGGGTTCTATGGCTACACCTTC.